These 27 T cell receptor beta chains were sequenced from one sample in a study of blood T cell repertoires in COVID-19. The method was immunoSEQ multiplex PCR; TCRdb's version includes in-frame clones alone and lacks a portion of them. The repertoire includes nearly 250,000 clones, 85% of them detected once, and about 9.1% sits in the top ten. The sequencing sample was made of PBMCs or T cells enriched from blood (not recorded which). These receptors were obtained from a woman aged 45-65 years with acute COVID-19.

The chain couples TRBV19 to TRBJ1-3, with D maybe TRBD1 (6 bases). Trimming removed 4 bases at V and 4 bases at J, with 17 bases between. The V gene's germline CDR1 is LNHDA and CDR2 SQIVND (reference sequence). The CDR3 contains 16 residues. The CDR3, as DNA: TGTGCCAGTAGTAGACCAGGGGCGTTGGCCGGAAACACCATATATTTT. Its protein product is CASSRPGALAGNTIYF.

V is TRBV6-2 or TRBV6-3 and J is TRBJ2-7; perhaps TRBD1 as D (6 bases). The germline V and J ends were trimmed by 3 bases and 7 bases, with 19 bases remaining between them. Germline lookup yields CDR1 MNHEY and CDR2 SVGEGT. The CDR3 totals 15 residues. CDR3 sequence reads: CASSYVGGYTGEQYF. CDR3 nucleotide sequence: TGTGCCAGCAGTTATGTTGGGGGCTACACGGGGGAGCAGTACTTC.

This clone has just one count. The CDR3 DNA sequence: TGTGCCAGCAGCCTTGGCGGGGGGACCTACAATGAGCAGTTCTTC. Encoded protein: CASSLGGGTYNEQFF. The rearrangement uses TRBV3-1 (or the pseudogene TRBV3-2) and TRBJ2-1, with 8 bases matching TRBD2. The V segment lost 4 bases and the J segment 2 bases; nucleotides outside the gene matches: 4. The CDR3 is 15 residues long. Germline loops: CDR1 LGHDT, CDR2 YNNKEL (reference sequence).

The CDR3 sequence: CAWSFRSWNEQFF. As DNA, the CDR3 is TGTGCCTGGAGTTTCCGGTCATGGAATGAGCAGTTCTTC. This sequence joins TRBV30 and TRBJ2-1; the D is unclear. In germline, CDR1 is GTSNPN, CDR2 SVGIG (reference sequence). CDR3 size: 13 residues. V lost 2 bases and J 7 bases, leaving 12 bases between the germline ends.

The chain is built from TRBV6-2 or TRBV6-3 and TRBJ1-5; D not certain. Trimming pared 6 bases from V and 3 bases from J, leaving 6 bases between. Germline V lookup: CDR1 MNHEY, CDR2 SVGEGT. This CDR3 has 12 residues. CDR3 amino acids: CASSPLNQPQHF. The DNA for the CDR3 is TGTGCCAGCAGCCCACTCAATCAGCCCCAGCATTTT.

The rearrangement joins TRBV5-1 to TRBJ2-3, with D possibly TRBD1 on 5 matching bases. Germline lookup yields CDR1 SGHRS and CDR2 YFSETQ. V lost 2 bases, J lost 2 bases, and 12 bases lay in between. This CDR3 comprises 15 residues. The CDR3 DNA reads TGCGCCAGCAGCTTTCAGGGTTCCTTCACAGATACGCAGTATTTT. Protein sequence: CASSFQGSFTDTQYF.

This clone was picked up a small number of times. The rearrangement uses TRBV4-3 and TRBJ1-1, with D perhaps matching TRBD1 (6 bases). Looked up from germline, CDR1 is LGHNA and CDR2 is YSLEER. This CDR3 spans 22 amino acids. The V gene lost 1 base and the J gene lost 1 base, with 31 bases spanning the gap. CDR3 sequence: CASSQGGQGHPVILPSNTEAFF. DNA for the CDR3: TGCGCCAGCAGCCAAGGTGGGCAGGGACACCCCGTTATCCTACCCTCGAACACTGAAGCTTTCTTT.

The rearrangement uses TRBV18 and TRBJ1-6; D is possibly TRBD1 (6 bases). In germline, CDR1 is KGHSH, CDR2 LQKENI. This CDR3 region has 16 residues. V lost 0 bases to trimming and J lost 7 bases, with 13 bases between them. This CDR3 reads CASSPPVQGPNSPLHF. In DNA, the CDR3 is TGTGCCAGCTCACCACCGGTTCAGGGGCCGAATTCACCCCTCCACTTT.

The chain has TRBV4-2 and TRBJ2-1; TRBD2 is a possible D gene (7 bases). The CDR3 runs to 14 residues. V shed 0 bases and J shed 9 bases, with 12 bases lying between them. CDR1 is LGHNA, CDR2 YNFKEQ, per germline. The CDR3 DNA sequence: TGTGCCAGCAGCCAAGATAACAGGGAGGGTGAGCAGTTCTTC. Residues: CASSQDNREGEQFF.

V gene TRBV4-3 combines with J gene TRBJ2-1; possible D gene TRBD1, 6 bases. The V end was cut by 2 bases, the J end by 1 base, with 9 bases between. This CDR3 has 15 residues. The germline V gene encodes CDR1 LGHNA and CDR2 YSLEER. The CDR3 nucleotides read TGCGCCAGCAGCCAAAAGACAGGATCCTACAATGAGCAGTTCTTC. Amino acids: CASSQKTGSYNEQFF.

This clone has a handful of counts. The rearrangement joins TRBV11-2 to TRBJ2-2; 10 nucleotides match TRBD2. The CDR3 has 16 amino acids. Germline loops: CDR1 SGHAT, CDR2 FQNNGV. V lost 5 bases to trimming and J lost 4 bases; unmatched junction nucleotides: 7. CDR3 residues: CASSKSGGAPTGELFF. In DNA, the CDR3 is TGTGCCAGCAGCAAGAGCGGGGGGGCCCCCACCGGGGAGCTGTTTTTT. The entire variable domain, with the rest obtained from reference TRBV11-2 and TRBJ2-2, is as follows: EAGVAQSPRYKIIEKRQSVAFWCNPISGHATLYWYQQILGQGPKLLIQFQNNGVVDDSQLPKDRFSAERLKGVDSTLKIQPAKLEDSAVYLCASSKSGGAPTGELFFGEGSRLTVL.

This chain uses TRBV4-1 with TRBJ2-7; 7 bases fit TRBD1. CDR3 length equals 14 residues. V trimming: 3 bases; J trimming: 7 bases; junction bases outside the gene matches: 9. Germline CDR1 reads MGHRA; CDR2 reads YSYEKL. Here the CDR3 DNA reads TGCGCCAGCAGCCAGACGGGACCCAGGGGGGAGCAGTACTTC. Its translation is CASSQTGPRGEQYF.

The chain couples TRBV7-8 to TRBJ1-1; D is undetermined. Germline assignment: CDR1 SGHVS and CDR2 FQNEAQ. Trimming cost V 5 bases and J 12 bases, with 16 bases left between them. This CDR3 spans 12 amino acids. In nucleotides, the CDR3 is TGTGCCAGCAGCCTGAGAATAGGGAGAACTTTCTTT. Amino acids: CASSLRIGRTFF.

This chain connects TRBV6-1 to TRBJ2-7, with TRBD2 identical over 9 bases. The CDR3 contains 16 residues. J lost 1 base, V lost 4 bases, and 8 bases had no gene match. Looked up from germline, CDR1 is MNHNS and CDR2 is SASEGT. The CDR3 sequence: CASSALTSGSSYEQYF. The CDR3 region has the DNA TGTGCCAGCAGTGCTCTGACTAGCGGCTCTTCCTACGAGCAGTACTTC.

This chain uses TRBV18 with TRBJ1-3; D might be TRBD1 (6 bases). Trimming removed 4 bases at V and 0 bases at J, with 13 bases between. The CDR3 has 16 amino acids. From germline, CDR1 is KGHSH and CDR2 LQKENI. The CDR3 protein is CASSRGGRHSGNTIYF. Here the CDR3 DNA reads TGTGCCAGCTCACGAGGGGGACGGCACTCTGGAAACACCATATATTTT.

This chain links TRBV15 with TRBJ1-5; 9 bases fit TRBD1. The CDR3 has 14 amino acids. Germline trimming cut 5 bases from V and 4 bases from J; bases unmatched to any gene: 3. Germline V CDR1 and CDR2: LNHNV, YYDKDF (reference sequence). In DNA form, the CDR3 reads TGTGCCACCAGCGAGGACAGGGGTAATCAGCCCCAGCATTTT. Encoded protein: CATSEDRGNQPQHF.

This clone has a single count. V usage is TRBV5-4 and J usage is TRBJ2-3, with TRBD2 matching over 7 bases. The CDR3 runs to 15 residues. Trimming at V came to 1 base and at J to 2 bases, leaving 4 bases not matched to a gene. Germline assignment: CDR1 SGHNT and CDR2 YYREEE (reference sequence). CDR3 coding DNA: TGTGCCAGCAGCTTGCGCGGGGGTGTCACAGATACGCAGTATTTT. Its protein product is CASSLRGGVTDTQYF.

This rearrangement joins TRBV30 to TRBJ1-2; no firm D call. Trimming removed 3 bases at V and 1 base at J, with 12 bases between. Per the germline V gene, CDR1 is GTSNPN and CDR2 is SVGIG (reference sequence). The CDR3 is 14 amino acids. This CDR3 is CAWRVRGFNYGYTF. In DNA form, the CDR3 reads TGTGCCTGGAGGGTTCGCGGGTTTAACTATGGCTACACCTTC.

The chain is built from TRBV10-3 and TRBJ1-6; D not certain. This CDR3 is built from 14 residues. Between the trimmed V and J ends, which lost 3 bases and 7 bases, there was a span of 10 bases. Per the germline V gene, CDR1 is ENHRY and CDR2 is SYGVKD. The CDR3 nucleotides are TGTGCCATCAGTGAAGGCATCAGGAATTCACCCCTCCACTTT. It is translated as CAISEGIRNSPLHF.

This chain connects TRBV5-1 to TRBJ2-3; maybe TRBD1 (5 bases). The CDR3 loop spans 16 amino acids. Germline-derived CDR1 and CDR2 are SGHRS and YFSETQ. Trimming took off 3 bases at V and 1 base at J, with 15 bases between the two ends. The DNA for the CDR3 is TGCGCCAGCAGCTCCGTAGGGGTTCGGGGCACAGATACGCAGTATTTT. This gives the protein CASSSVGVRGTDTQYF.

This clone appeared a few times. The chain combines TRBV16 with TRBJ1-2; 11 positions match TRBD1. CDR3 length: 19 residues. Germline CDR1 KGHSY, CDR2 FQNENV. The ends lost 0 bases at V and 4 bases at J; junction bases unmatched: 13. CDR3 bases: TGTGCCAGCAGCCAATCGATTAATGAGGGACAGGGGGATGGCTATGGCTACACCTTC. As protein: CASSQSINEGQGDGYGYTF.

This chain joins TRBV5-4 and TRBJ1-2; 9 positions match TRBD1. Trimming at V came to 0 bases and at J to 5 bases, leaving 5 bases not matched to a gene. The CDR3 extends over 15 amino acids. Germline values: CDR1 SGHNT, CDR2 YYREEE (reference sequence). CDR3 protein: CASSLDPGQGYGYTF. CDR3 coding DNA: TGTGCCAGCAGCTTGGACCCGGGACAGGGTTATGGCTACACCTTC.

This rearrangement joins TRBV11-2 to TRBJ1-1; 8 bases fit TRBD1. Germline V gene lookup returns CDR1 SGHAT and CDR2 FQNNGV. The CDR3 length is 15 residues. Germline trimming cut 2 bases from V and 3 bases from J; bases unmatched to any gene: 5. CDR3 loop: CASSLRTGTDTEAFF. The CDR3 DNA reads as TGTGCCAGCAGCTTAAGGACAGGGACGGACACTGAAGCTTTCTTT. Using reference TRBV11-2 and TRBJ1-1 for the parts outside the CDR3, the full variable domain is EAGVAQSPRYKIIEKRQSVAFWCNPISGHATLYWYQQILGQGPKLLIQFQNNGVVDDSQLPKDRFSAERLKGVDSTLKIQPAKLEDSAVYLCASSLRTGTDTEAFFGQGTRLTVV.

The chain is built from TRBV19 and TRBJ2-5; 7 bases map to TRBD1. After removal of 6 bases from V and 6 bases from J, the junction contained 4 bases not matched to a gene. Germline lookup yields CDR1 LNHDA and CDR2 SQIVND (reference sequence). The CDR3 is 12 residues long. CDR3 region: CASSPRGKTQYF. The CDR3 nucleotides read TGTGCCAGTAGCCCCAGGGGGAAGACCCAGTACTTC.

On this clone itself: This CDR3 is also generated by other DNA sequences in the sample. The rearrangement links TRBV18 to TRBJ2-7; TRBD1 agrees at 9 bases. This CDR3 has 15 residues. Germline V gives CDR1 KGHSH, CDR2 LQKENI. V gave up 0 bases and J gave up 2 bases; unmatched junction bases: 2. The CDR3 nucleotides are TGTGCCAGCTCACCACCGGGACAGGGCGCCTACGAGCAGTACTTC. Translating gives CASSPPGQGAYEQYF.

The chain joins TRBV9 to TRBJ2-1, with 13 bases lining up with TRBD2. Germline loops: CDR1 SGDLS, CDR2 YYNGEE. With V trimmed by 2 bases and J by 7 bases, 3 bases remained unmatched. The CDR3 consists of 15 residues. CDR3 sequence reads: CASSVGTSGVNEQFF. The CDR3 DNA follows: TGTGCCAGCAGCGTCGGGACTAGCGGGGTGAATGAGCAGTTCTTC.

This rearrangement joins TRBV6-5 to TRBJ2-7; D gene uncertain. Germline V CDR1 and CDR2: MNHEY, SVGAGI. This CDR3 is 11 amino acids long. Trimming left V 7 bases short and J 6 bases short, with 10 bases between. CDR3 sequence reads: CASIRGAEQYF. CDR3 sequence (DNA): TGTGCCAGCATCCGAGGTGCCGAGCAGTACTTC.